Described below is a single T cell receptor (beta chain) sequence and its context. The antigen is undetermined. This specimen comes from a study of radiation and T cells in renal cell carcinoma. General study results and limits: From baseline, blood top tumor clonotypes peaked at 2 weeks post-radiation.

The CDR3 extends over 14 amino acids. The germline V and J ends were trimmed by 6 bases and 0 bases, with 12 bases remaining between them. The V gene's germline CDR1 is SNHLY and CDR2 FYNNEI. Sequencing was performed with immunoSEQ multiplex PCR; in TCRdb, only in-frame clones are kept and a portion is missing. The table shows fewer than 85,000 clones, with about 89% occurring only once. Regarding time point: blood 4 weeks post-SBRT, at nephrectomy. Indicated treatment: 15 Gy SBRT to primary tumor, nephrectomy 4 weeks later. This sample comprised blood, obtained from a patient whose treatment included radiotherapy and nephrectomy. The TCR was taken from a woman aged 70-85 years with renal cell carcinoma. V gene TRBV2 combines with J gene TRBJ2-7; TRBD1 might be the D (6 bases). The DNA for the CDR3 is TGTGCCAGCAGGAAGTGGGACACCTCCTACGAGCAGTACTTC. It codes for CASRKWDTSYEQYF.